This T cell receptor beta chain was recorded in a study of blood T cell repertoires in COVID-19. Study in general: Spain, Italy and the United States supplied samples that represented acute and convalescent COVID-19.

Only in-frame clones appear in the TCRdb table, and some are missing; sequencing was by immunoSEQ multiplex PCR. The repertoire includes about 140,000 clones, approximately 88% of them detected once, and roughly a tenth sits in the top ten. The CDR3 sequence is 14 residues long. Germline CDR1 reads MNHEY; CDR2 reads SVGAGI. V was cut by 0 bases and J by 12 bases, with 17 bases left in between. This chain joins TRBV6-5 and TRBJ1-2; a weak D match, TRBD1 (5 bases). The sequencing sample was made of peripheral blood. The sequence came from a man between 60 and 70 years old with active or convalescent COVID-19. The CDR3 spells CASSYSASGGRDTF. The CDR3 DNA reads as TGTGCCAGCAGTTACTCGGCCAGCGGGGGAAGGGACACCTTC.